This section outlines one T cell receptor (beta chain) sequence together with its context. In the original analysis: Estimation of nucleated cell counts was performed using reference gene primer amplification. Assay: immunoSEQ multiplex PCR; the TCRdb copy retains only in-frame clones and omits some. That table is the source of V, J and clone size, and D and trimming were worked out from the DNA. Among approximately 160,000 clones listed, about 86% were seen once. This entry belongs to a study of blood T cell repertoires in COVID-19. At the level of the study: Researchers got acute and convalescent COVID-19 samples from the United States, Italy and Spain. T cells, B-cell-depleted T cells, or PBMCs provided the cDNA or gDNA that served as material.

The TCR originated in a woman at least 80 years old with acute or convalescent COVID-19. Sequenced sample: peripheral blood.

CDR3 region: CAWSDVRGGNYGYTF. The CDR3 DNA sequence: TGTGCCTGGAGTGACGTTAGGGGGGGGAACTATGGCTACACCTTC. This chain joins TRBV30 and TRBJ1-2; TRBD1 is a possible D gene (6 bases). The CDR3 length is 15 residues. Trimming removed 1 base from V and 2 bases from J, with 14 bases in between. Germline CDR1 is GTSNPN and CDR2 is SVGIG (reference sequence).